These 28 T cell receptor beta chains came from one sample sequenced in a study of T-cell reconstitution after alpha-beta-depleted transplantation in children. It was with unique molecular identifiers that the TCRbeta library was prepared. TCRdb processed the PCR reads anew with MiXCR; each CDR3 protein has one entry. This sample carries just over 950,000 distinct CDR3 sequences, 25% to 35% of them seen once, and the ten largest clones take about 28%. Sequenced material: PBMCs, mostly from graft donor cells, taken 360 days after TCRalphabeta/CD19-depleted stem cell transplant. All receptors come from a boy younger than two who had a stem cell transplant for SCID, so the T cells may come from the graft donor.

This chain links TRBV12-3 or TRBV12-4 with TRBJ2-1; TRBD1 aligns across 9 bases. The CDR3 covers 17 residues. J gave up 4 bases and V 0 bases, and 7 bases lay outside the gene matches. The DNA of the CDR3 is TGTGCCAGCAGTTTAGCTTCCGGGACAGGGTATTACAATGAGCAGTTCTTC. It specifies CASSLASGTGYYNEQFF.

This clonotype was picked up a small number of times. This chain uses TRBV2 with TRBJ2-5, with no clear D. Trimming shortened V by 4 bases and J by 5 bases, and 11 bases separated the two germline ends. Germline V gene data show CDR1 as SNHLY and CDR2 as FYNNEI. The CDR3 sequence is 13 residues long. The CDR3 protein is CASSGTRRETQYF. The CDR3 DNA is TGTGCCAGCAGTGGGACGAGGCGGGAGACCCAGTACTTC. The full variable domain, rest sourced from reference TRBV2 and TRBJ2-5, is EPEVTQTPSHQVTQMGQEVILRCVPISNHLYFYWYRQILGQKVEFLVSFYNNEISEKSEIFDDQFSVERPDGSNFTLKIRSTKLEDSAMYFCASSGTRRETQYFGPGTRLLVL.

The chain employs TRBV5-1 and TRBJ2-7; D gene unclear. The CDR3 contains 13 residues. V was cut by 1 base and J by 4 bases, with 9 bases left in between. Germline V lookup: CDR1 SGHRS, CDR2 YFSETQ. The CDR3 coding sequence is TGCGCCAGCAGCTTGCTCTCTCAATACGAGCAGTACTTC. This sequence encodes CASSLLSQYEQYF.

This clonotype turned up a few times. V and J are TRBV20-1 and TRBJ2-1, with TRBD2 matching over 11 bases. Trimming cost V 0 bases and J 9 bases; bases outside gene matches: 16. Germline values: CDR1 DFQATT, CDR2 SNEGSKA (reference sequence). CDR3 length: 18 amino acids. This CDR3 reads CSARDARLALSGGGEQFF. The CDR3 DNA reads as TGCAGTGCTAGAGATGCCCGGTTAGCCCTTAGCGGGGGGGGTGAGCAGTTCTTC.

Ten or more counts support this clonotype. The CDR3 region is CASRLILGQGNNEQFF. The CDR3 region has the DNA TGCGCCAGCAGGTTGATTTTAGGGCAGGGGAACAATGAGCAGTTCTTC. The chain recombines TRBV5-1 with TRBJ2-1, with a tentative D call TRBD1 (6 bases). Germline values: CDR1 SGHRS, CDR2 YFSETQ. The CDR3 has 16 residues. V gave up 5 bases and J gave up 5 bases, with 20 bases separating them.

The rearrangement uses TRBV4-1 and TRBJ1-4; D gene unclear. Deletions cut 1 base from V and 4 bases from J, with 16 bases between. Germline V CDR1 and CDR2: MGHRA, YSYEKL. The CDR3 runs 17 residues. CDR3 protein: CASSQVWRPDYNEKLFF. CDR3 in DNA: TGCGCCAGCAGCCAAGTGTGGCGGCCGGACTATAATGAAAAACTGTTTTTT.

The V gene is TRBV7-9, the J gene TRBJ1-1; D may be TRBD1 (5 bases). CDR3 length: 15 amino acids. Germline V CDR1 and CDR2: SEHNR, FQNEAQ (reference sequence). With 2 bases removed from V and 1 base from J, the gap between germline ends came to 11 bases. As DNA, the CDR3 is TGTGCCAGCAGCTTATCGCAGGGCCAGAACACTGAAGCTTTCTTT. This codes for CASSLSQGQNTEAFF.

There are a few counts of this clonotype. V usage is TRBV12-3 or TRBV12-4 and J usage is TRBJ1-3; TRBD1 is a possible D gene (5 bases). The CDR3 is 14 amino acids. V was clipped by 7 bases and J by 0 bases, with 10 bases between them. The CDR3 DNA follows: TGTGCCAGCAACGAAAGGGGCTCTGGAAACACCATATATTTT. Its protein product is CASNERGSGNTIYF.

This chain links TRBV7-2 with TRBJ2-3, with TRBD2 matching 7 bases. Trimming took 4 bases from V and 0 from J; bases not matched to a gene: 7. The CDR3 is 16 residues long. Germline CDR1 is SGHTA and CDR2 is FQGNSA. In nucleotides, the CDR3 is TGTGCCAGCAGCTCGCGGGAGACAATAAGCACAGATACGCAGTATTTT. It translates to CASSSRETISTDTQYF.

This clonotype was counted only a few times. The V call is TRBV2, the J call TRBJ1-4; weak D call: TRBD1 (6 bases). This CDR3 has 15 residues. Germline-derived CDR1 and CDR2 are SNHLY and FYNNEI. V dropped 2 bases and J dropped 7 bases, with 14 bases sitting between them. The CDR3 spells CASSELRDMGEKLFF. CDR3 DNA: TGTGCCAGCAGTGAATTAAGGGACATGGGTGAAAAACTGTTTTTT.

This chain uses TRBV7-3 with TRBJ2-3; D may match TRBD1 or TRBD2 (6 bases each). This CDR3 has 15 residues. V was cut by 6 bases and J by 6 bases, with 19 bases left in between. Germline V gene lookup returns CDR1 SGHTA and CDR2 FQGTGA. The CDR3 sequence is CASSPGGGTLDTQYF. DNA of the CDR3: TGTGCCAGCAGTCCAGGAGGGGGGACTTTGGATACGCAGTATTTT.

This clonotype was counted between two and nine times. The chain is built from TRBV11-2 and TRBJ1-4; 10 positions agree with TRBD1. This CDR3 is 18 amino acids long. The V and J ends lost 2 bases and 8 bases, in that order; junction bases with no gene match: 14. CDR1 SGHAT and CDR2 FQNNGV come from the germline V gene. This CDR3 reads CASSLTGTGVYLGEKLFF. The CDR3 DNA reads TGTGCCAGCAGCTTAACCGGGACAGGGGTTTATTTGGGAGAAAAACTGTTTTTT.

This clonotype was seen more than once but under ten times. The chain employs TRBV6-2 or TRBV6-3 and TRBJ1-2; the D is unclear. Germline V gene lookup returns CDR1 MNHEY and CDR2 SVGEGT. The CDR3 contains 14 residues. Trimming left V 0 bases short and J 2 bases short, with 7 bases between. The CDR3 DNA reads TGTGCCAGCAGTTACTCGAGGTCGAACTATGGCTACACCTTC. Translated, it gives CASSYSRSNYGYTF.

This clonotype has only a few counts. The V gene is TRBV25-1, the J gene TRBJ2-1; D uncertain. Looked up from germline, CDR1 is MGHDK and CDR2 is SYGVNS. This CDR3 has 12 residues. V lost 3 bases to trimming and J lost 9 bases, with 9 bases between them. Here the CDR3 reads CASSDGEGEQFF. CDR3 coding DNA: TGTGCCAGCAGTGACGGCGAAGGTGAGCAGTTCTTC.

This clonotype was counted only a few times. The chain couples TRBV29-1 to TRBJ1-1; a possible D gene is TRBD1 (5 bases). The V and J ends lost 7 bases and 4 bases respectively, with 13 bases between them. The CDR3 loop spans 12 amino acids. Germline loops: CDR1 SQVTM, CDR2 ANQGSEA. CDR3 amino acids: CSAFRGATEAFF. The CDR3 DNA reads TGCAGCGCCTTTAGGGGTGCCACTGAAGCTTTCTTT.

The chain has TRBV6-2 or TRBV6-3 and TRBJ2-7, with TRBD1 matching over 7 bases. The CDR3 consists of 13 residues. Per germline, CDR1 MNHEY and CDR2 SVGEGT. V dropped 8 bases and J dropped 6; count of bases not matched to a gene: 10. The CDR3 DNA sequence: TGTGCCAGCGCCCCTGACAGGGCCCTCGAGCAGTACTTC. It encodes CASAPDRALEQYF.

The table lists this clonotype with a few counts. The J gene is TRBJ2-2, the V gene TRBV12-3 or TRBV12-4; 9 bases align to TRBD1. The ends lost 5 bases at V and 4 bases at J; junction bases unmatched: 8. The CDR3 totals 16 residues. The DNA for the CDR3 is TGTGCCAGCAGTCCCCGGACAGGGGAGGGCACCGGGGAGCTGTTTTTT. Translation gives CASSPRTGEGTGELFF.

The chain recombines TRBV1 with TRBJ1-1. TRBV1 is a recognized pseudogene. The CDR3 extends over 13 amino acids. The CDR3: CTSSLRWNTEAFF. In nucleotides, the CDR3 is TGCACCAGCAGCCTAAGGTGGAACACTGAAGCTTTCTTT.

This clonotype occurred a few times. The chain has TRBV11-2 and TRBJ2-3; TRBD1 matches 9 bases. The germline V gene encodes CDR1 SGHAT and CDR2 FQNNGV. This CDR3 has 17 residues. Trimming at V came to 2 bases and at J to 1 base, leaving 7 bases not matched to a gene. CDR3 sequence: CASSLFQTGGRTDTQYF. In DNA, the CDR3 is TGTGCCAGCAGCTTATTCCAGACAGGGGGTCGCACAGATACGCAGTATTTT.

This chain connects TRBV5-1 to TRBJ2-7, with D unresolved. Deletions cut 0 bases from V and 2 bases from J, with 9 bases between. Germline V lookup: CDR1 SGHRS, CDR2 YFSETQ. The CDR3 length is 14 residues. The CDR3 DNA reads TGCGCCAGCAGCTTGGCTTCCCCCCCCTACGAGCAGTACTTC. This sequence encodes CASSLASPPYEQYF.

The V gene is TRBV6-1, the J gene TRBJ1-5; 7 bases agree with TRBD1. CDR1 is MNHNS and CDR2 is SASEGT in the germline V gene. The CDR3 runs to 17 residues. V gave up 6 bases and J gave up 5 bases; unmatched junction bases: 16. This CDR3 reads CASSPMGQGGVHQPQHF. In nucleotides, the CDR3 is TGTGCCAGCAGCCCGATGGGGCAGGGGGGGGTACATCAGCCCCAGCATTTT.

Only a few counts were recorded for this clonotype. The chain carries TRBV12-3 or TRBV12-4 and TRBJ1-1, with D possibly matching TRBD1 (6 bases). V shed 6 bases and J shed 6 bases, with 17 bases lying between them. CDR3 length: 14 amino acids. The CDR3: CASRASGVVSEAFF. The CDR3, as DNA: TGTGCCAGCAGGGCCTCAGGGGTGGTGTCTGAAGCTTTCTTT.

The chain combines TRBV12-3 or TRBV12-4 with TRBJ2-3; D is ambiguous. Trimming pared 3 bases from V and 0 bases from J, leaving 10 bases between. The CDR3 runs 15 residues. CDR3 sequence reads: CASSLGWRSTDTQYF. The CDR3 DNA follows: TGTGCCAGCAGTTTGGGCTGGCGGAGCACAGATACGCAGTATTTT.

The J gene is TRBJ1-2, the V gene TRBV10-3; 9 nucleotides match TRBD1. This CDR3 comprises 13 residues. From germline, CDR1 is ENHRY and CDR2 SYGVKD. The V gene end was trimmed by 6 bases and the J gene end by 8 bases; junction bases not matched to a gene: 7. The CDR3 region is CAISGTGIRGYTF. CDR3 in DNA: TGTGCCATCAGCGGGACAGGGATCAGAGGCTACACCTTC.

The CDR3 is CASSVSPMTLGELFF. CDR3 DNA sequence: TGTGCCAGCAGCGTTTCCCCTATGACCCTCGGGGAGCTGTTTTTT. The chain couples TRBV12-3 or TRBV12-4 to TRBJ2-2, with D unclear. CDR3 length: 15 residues. V shed 6 bases and J shed 7 bases, with 18 bases lying between them.

This rearrangement joins TRBV20-1 to TRBJ2-7; D ambiguous. This CDR3 has 14 amino acids. Germline values: CDR1 DFQATT, CDR2 SNEGSKA (reference sequence). Trimming removed 3 bases at V and 0 bases at J, with 12 bases between. Here the CDR3 DNA reads TGCAGTGCTAGGGTAATACAAAGCTCCTACGAGCAGTACTTC. Its translation is CSARVIQSSYEQYF.

The chain is built from TRBV6-1 and TRBJ2-7; TRBD2 matches at 14 bases. Germline CDR1 is MNHNS and CDR2 is SASEGT. CDR3 size: 15 residues. V was clipped by 7 bases and J by 4 bases; unmatched bases: 6. For the CDR3, the DNA is TGTGCCAGCACCCAGACTAGCGGGGGGGGATACGAGCAGTACTTC. Residues: CASTQTSGGGYEQYF.

At least ten counts were recorded for this clonotype. The rearrangement joins TRBV27 to TRBJ1-6; no firm D call. The V gene's germline CDR1 is MNHEY and CDR2 SMNVEV (reference sequence). The CDR3 sequence is 14 residues long. Trimming left V 3 bases short and J 7 bases short, with 10 bases between. CDR3 DNA sequence: TGTGCCAGCAGTTTGGGTGGAAACAATTCACCCCTCCACTTT. The encoded protein is CASSLGGNNSPLHF.